This entry lists 2 T cell receptor beta chains sequenced from one sample in a study of T cell responses to AZD1222 COVID-19 vaccine. The data were produced by immunoSEQ multiplex PCR, yet TCRdb's version contains in-frame clones alone and is incomplete. The sample has 110,000 to 150,000 clones, about nine tenths seen once. Here the sequenced sample was peripheral blood, taken on day 0 of AZD1222 vaccination. The receptors come from an adult in good health.

The gene calls are TRBV11-3 and TRBJ2-7; D not resolved. V lost 0 bases, J lost 6 bases, and 12 bases lay in between. The CDR3 has 14 amino acids. The germline V gene has CDR1 SGHNT and CDR2 YENEEA. CDR3 sequence: CASSLDLVPSEQYF. The CDR3 bases are TGTGCCAGCAGCTTAGATCTGGTTCCTTCCGAGCAGTACTTC. Looking up the rest from reference TRBV11-3 and TRBJ2-7 gives the full variable domain: EAGVVQSPRYKIIEKKQPVAFWCNPISGHNTLYWYLQNLGQGPELLIRYENEEAVDDSQLPKDRFSAERLKGVDSTLKIQPAELGDSAVYLCASSLDLVPSEQYFGPGTRLTVT.

V gene TRBV7-2 combines with J gene TRBJ2-3; 7 positions match TRBD2. Germline V gene sequence: CDR1 SGHTA, CDR2 FQGNSA. V shed 1 base, J shed 2 bases, and the junction held 3 bases outside the gene matches. The CDR3 contains 15 residues. CDR3 in DNA: TGTGCCAGCAGCTTAGGGGGGGGTAACACAGATACGCAGTATTTT. It encodes CASSLGGGNTDTQYF.